This T cell receptor (beta chain) is from a study of cytomegalovirus exposure and HLA in healthy donors. Use of 60 Vbeta and 13 Jbeta primers characterized the PCR. Clones were sequenced by immunoSEQ multiplex PCR, and TCRdb holds only the in-frame ones, with some missing. This table has under 200,000 clones, around 63% appearing once. V shed 4 bases and J shed 0 bases, with 15 bases lying between them. This CDR3 region has 16 residues. CDR1 and CDR2 from the germline V gene are SGHNT and YYREEE (reference sequence). The specimen was PBMCs. The receptor was derived from a woman between 18 and 30 years old in good health and CMV-seropositive. The chain recombines TRBV5-4 with TRBJ2-3; possible D gene TRBD2, 6 bases. CDR3 bases: TGTGCCAGCAGCACCGGGACTCGCTCTAGCACAGATACGCAGTATTTT. Translating it yields CASSTGTRSSTDTQYF.